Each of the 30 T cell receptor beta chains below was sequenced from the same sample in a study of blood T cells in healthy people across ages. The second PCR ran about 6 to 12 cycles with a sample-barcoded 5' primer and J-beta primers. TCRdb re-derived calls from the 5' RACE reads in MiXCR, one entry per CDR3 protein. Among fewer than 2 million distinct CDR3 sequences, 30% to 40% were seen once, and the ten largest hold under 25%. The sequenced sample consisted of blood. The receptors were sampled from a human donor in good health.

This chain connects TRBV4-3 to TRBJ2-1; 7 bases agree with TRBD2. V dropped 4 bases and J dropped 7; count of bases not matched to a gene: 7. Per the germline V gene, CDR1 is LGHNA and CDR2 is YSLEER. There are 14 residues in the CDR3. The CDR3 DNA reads TGCGCCAGCAGCCGAAGCGGGGCGGTGAATGAGCAGTTCTTC. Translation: CASSRSGAVNEQFF.

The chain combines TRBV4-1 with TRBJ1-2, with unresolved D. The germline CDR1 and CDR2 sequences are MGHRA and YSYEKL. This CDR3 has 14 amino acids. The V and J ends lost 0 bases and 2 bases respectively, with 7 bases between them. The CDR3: CASSQDVTNYGYTF. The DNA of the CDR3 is TGCGCCAGCAGCCAAGATGTAACGAACTATGGCTACACCTTC.

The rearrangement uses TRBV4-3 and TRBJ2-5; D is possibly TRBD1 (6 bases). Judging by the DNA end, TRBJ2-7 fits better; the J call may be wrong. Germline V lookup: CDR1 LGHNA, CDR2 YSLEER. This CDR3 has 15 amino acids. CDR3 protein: CASSQDSGRGNEQYF. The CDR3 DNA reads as TGCGCCAGCAGCCAAGATAGTGGCAGGGGAAACGAGCAGTACTTC.

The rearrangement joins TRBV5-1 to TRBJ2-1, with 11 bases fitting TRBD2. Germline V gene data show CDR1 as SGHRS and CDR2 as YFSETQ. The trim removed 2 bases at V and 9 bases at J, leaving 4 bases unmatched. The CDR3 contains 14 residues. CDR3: CASSFSGGAPEQFF. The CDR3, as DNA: TGCGCCAGCAGCTTTAGCGGGGGGGCCCCTGAGCAGTTCTTC.

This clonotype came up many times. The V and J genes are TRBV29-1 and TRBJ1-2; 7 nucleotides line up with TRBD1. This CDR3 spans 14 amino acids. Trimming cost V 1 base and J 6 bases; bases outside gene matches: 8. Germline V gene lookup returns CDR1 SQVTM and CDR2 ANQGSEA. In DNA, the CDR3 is TGCAGCGTTGAAGCTAAGGGGGCAAACGATGGCTACACCTTC. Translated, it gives CSVEAKGANDGYTF.

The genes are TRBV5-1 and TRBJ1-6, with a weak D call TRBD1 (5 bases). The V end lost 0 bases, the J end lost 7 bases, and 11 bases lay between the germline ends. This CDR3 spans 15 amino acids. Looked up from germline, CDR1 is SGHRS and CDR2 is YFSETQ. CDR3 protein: CASSLGGLANSPLHF. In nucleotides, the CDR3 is TGCGCCAGCAGCTTGGGGGGCCTGGCAAATTCACCCCTCCACTTT.

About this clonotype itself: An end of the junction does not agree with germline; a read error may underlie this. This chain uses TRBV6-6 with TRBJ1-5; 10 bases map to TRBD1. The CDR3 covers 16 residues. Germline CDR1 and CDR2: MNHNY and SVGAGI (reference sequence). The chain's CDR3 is CTSSQTTGGSPSPQHF. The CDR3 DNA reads TGTACCAGCAGTCAAACGACAGGGGGCAGTCCATCGCCCCAGCATTTT.

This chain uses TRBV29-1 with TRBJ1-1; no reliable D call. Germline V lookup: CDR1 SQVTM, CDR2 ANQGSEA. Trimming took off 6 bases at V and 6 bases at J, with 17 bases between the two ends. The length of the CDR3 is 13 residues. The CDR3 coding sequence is TGCAGCGTCGCCAGGATAGCTGCGGCTGAAGCTTTCTTT. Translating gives CSVARIAAAEAFF.

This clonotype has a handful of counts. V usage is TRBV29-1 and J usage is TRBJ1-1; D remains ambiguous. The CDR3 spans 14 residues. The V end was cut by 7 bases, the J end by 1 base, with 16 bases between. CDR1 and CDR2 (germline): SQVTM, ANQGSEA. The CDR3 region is CSADPTGGNTEAFF. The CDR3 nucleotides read TGCAGCGCCGATCCGACCGGAGGGAACACTGAAGCTTTCTTT.

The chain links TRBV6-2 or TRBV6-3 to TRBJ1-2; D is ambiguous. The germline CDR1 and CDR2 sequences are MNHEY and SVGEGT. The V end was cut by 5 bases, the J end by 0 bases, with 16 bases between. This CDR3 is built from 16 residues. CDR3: CASSLIDHLTNYGYTF. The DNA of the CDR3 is TGTGCCAGCAGTCTAATTGACCACCTAACTAACTATGGCTACACCTTC.

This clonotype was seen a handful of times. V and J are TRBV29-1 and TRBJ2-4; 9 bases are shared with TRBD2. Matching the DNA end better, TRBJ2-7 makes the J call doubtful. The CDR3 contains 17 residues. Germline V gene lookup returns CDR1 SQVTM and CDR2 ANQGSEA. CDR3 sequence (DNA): TGCAGCGCTGACGACAGAGTAAGCGGGGGGCCCGACTACGAGCAGTACTTC. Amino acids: CSADDRVSGGPDYEQYF.

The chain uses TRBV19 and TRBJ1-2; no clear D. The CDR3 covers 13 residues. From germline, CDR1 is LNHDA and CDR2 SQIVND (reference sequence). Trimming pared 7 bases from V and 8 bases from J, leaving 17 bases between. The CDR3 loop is CASIMRPLGGYTF. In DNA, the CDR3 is TGTGCCAGTATTATGAGGCCGCTCGGAGGCTACACCTTC. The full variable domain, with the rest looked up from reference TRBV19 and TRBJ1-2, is DGGITQSPKYLFRKEGQNVTLSCEQNLNHDAMYWYRQDPGQGLRLIYYSQIVNDFQKGDIAEGYSVSREKKESFPLTVTSAQKNPTAFYLCASIMRPLGGYTFGSGTRLTVV.

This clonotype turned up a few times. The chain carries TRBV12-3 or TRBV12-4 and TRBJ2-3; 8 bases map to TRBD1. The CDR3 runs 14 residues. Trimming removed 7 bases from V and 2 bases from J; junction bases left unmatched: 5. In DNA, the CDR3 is TGTGCCAGCACCGTGACAGGGGTCACAGATACGCAGTATTTT. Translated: CASTVTGVTDTQYF.

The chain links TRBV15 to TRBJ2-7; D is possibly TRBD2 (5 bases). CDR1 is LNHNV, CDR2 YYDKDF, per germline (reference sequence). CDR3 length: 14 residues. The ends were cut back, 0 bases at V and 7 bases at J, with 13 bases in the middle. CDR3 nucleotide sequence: TGTGCCACCAGCAGAGAAATTGGAGGTGTAGAGCAGTACTTC. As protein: CATSREIGGVEQYF.

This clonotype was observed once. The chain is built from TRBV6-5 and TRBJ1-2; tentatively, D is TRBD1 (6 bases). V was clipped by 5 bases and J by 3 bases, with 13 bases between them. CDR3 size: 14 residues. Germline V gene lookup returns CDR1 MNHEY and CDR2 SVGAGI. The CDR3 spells CASSRTGTHYGYTF. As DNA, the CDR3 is TGTGCCAGCAGTCGCACTGGGACACACTATGGCTACACCTTC.

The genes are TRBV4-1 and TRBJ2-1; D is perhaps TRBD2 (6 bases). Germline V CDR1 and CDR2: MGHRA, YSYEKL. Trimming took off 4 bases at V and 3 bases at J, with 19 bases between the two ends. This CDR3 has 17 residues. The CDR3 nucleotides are TGCGCCAGCAGCCCCCGATATCGGGGGAGAAACTACAATGAGCAGTTCTTC. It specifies CASSPRYRGRNYNEQFF.

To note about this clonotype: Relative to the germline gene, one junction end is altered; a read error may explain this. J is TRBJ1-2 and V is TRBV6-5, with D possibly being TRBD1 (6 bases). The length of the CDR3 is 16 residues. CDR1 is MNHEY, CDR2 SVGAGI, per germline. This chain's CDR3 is CASSYFGQQNPYGYTF. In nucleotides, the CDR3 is TGTGCCAGCAGTTACTTTGGACAGCAGAACCCATATGGTTACACCTTC.

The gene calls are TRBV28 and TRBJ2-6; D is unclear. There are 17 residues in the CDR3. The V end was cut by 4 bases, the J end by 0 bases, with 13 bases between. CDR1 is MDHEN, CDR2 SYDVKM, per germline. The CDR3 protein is CASSSPGMVSGANVLTF. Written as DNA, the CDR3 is TGTGCCAGCAGTTCACCAGGAATGGTCTCTGGGGCCAACGTCCTGACTTTC.

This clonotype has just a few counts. The CDR3: CASSQVWFSDPPHNEQFF. The CDR3 DNA is TGCGCCAGCAGCCAAGTTTGGTTCTCTGACCCCCCTCACAATGAGCAGTTCTTC. This chain connects TRBV4-1 to TRBJ2-1; D gene uncertain. Germline V lookup: CDR1 MGHRA, CDR2 YSYEKL. Trimming cost V 1 base and J 5 bases, with 21 bases left between them. The CDR3 is made up of 18 amino acids.

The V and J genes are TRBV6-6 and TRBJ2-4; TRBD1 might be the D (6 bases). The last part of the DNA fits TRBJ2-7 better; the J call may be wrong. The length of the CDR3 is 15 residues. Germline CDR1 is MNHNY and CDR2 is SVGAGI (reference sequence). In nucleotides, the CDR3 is TGTGCCAGCAGATTAGAGGCAGGGGAACTATACGAGCAGTACTTC. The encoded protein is CASRLEAGELYEQYF.

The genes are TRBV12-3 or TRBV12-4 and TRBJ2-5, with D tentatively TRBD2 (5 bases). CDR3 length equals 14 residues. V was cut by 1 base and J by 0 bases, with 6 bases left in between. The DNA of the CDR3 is TGTGCCAGCAGTTTAGAGGACTACCAAGAGACCCAGTACTTC. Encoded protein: CASSLEDYQETQYF.

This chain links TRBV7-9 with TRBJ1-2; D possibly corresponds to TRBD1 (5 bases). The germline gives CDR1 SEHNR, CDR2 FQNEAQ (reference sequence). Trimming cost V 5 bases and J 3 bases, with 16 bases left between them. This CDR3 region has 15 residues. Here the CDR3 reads CASSERGSTDYGYTF. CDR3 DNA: TGTGCCAGCAGCGAACGGGGATCGACAGACTATGGCTACACCTTC. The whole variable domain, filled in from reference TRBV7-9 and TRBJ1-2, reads DTGVSQNPRHKITKRGQNVTFRCDPISEHNRLYWYRQTLGQGPEFLTYFQNEAQLEKSRLLSDRFSAERPKGSFSTLEIQRTEQGDSAMYLCASSERGSTDYGYTFGSGTRLTVV.

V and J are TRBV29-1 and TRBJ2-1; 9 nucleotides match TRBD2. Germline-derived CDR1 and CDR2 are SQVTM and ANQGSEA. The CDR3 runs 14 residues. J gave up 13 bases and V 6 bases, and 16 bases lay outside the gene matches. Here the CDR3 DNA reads TGCAGCGTCCGAGCGGGGGGCTCTACGCAGTATCAGTTCTTC. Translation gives CSVRAGGSTQYQFF.

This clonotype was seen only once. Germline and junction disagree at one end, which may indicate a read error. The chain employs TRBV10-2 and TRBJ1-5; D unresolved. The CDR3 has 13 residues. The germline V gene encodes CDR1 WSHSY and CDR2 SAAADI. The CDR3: CTSSENSNQPQHF. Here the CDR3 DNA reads TGCACCAGCAGTGAGAACAGCAATCAGCCCCAGCATTTT.

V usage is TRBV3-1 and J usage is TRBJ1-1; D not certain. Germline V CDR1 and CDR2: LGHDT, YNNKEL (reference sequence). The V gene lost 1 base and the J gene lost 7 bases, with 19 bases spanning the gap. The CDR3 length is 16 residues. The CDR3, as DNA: TGTGCCAGCAGCCAAGGGACCTCCCGGCCAAGCGGTGAAGCTTTCTTT. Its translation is CASSQGTSRPSGEAFF.

In DNA form, the CDR3 reads TGCAGCGTCCGAGCGGAGAGCTACAATGAGCAGTTCTTC. Amino acid sequence: CSVRAESYNEQFF. J is TRBJ2-1 and V is TRBV29-1, with D maybe TRBD2 (5 bases). Trimming removed 6 bases at V and 3 bases at J, with 12 bases between. This CDR3 has 13 residues. Germline V CDR1 and CDR2: SQVTM, ANQGSEA.

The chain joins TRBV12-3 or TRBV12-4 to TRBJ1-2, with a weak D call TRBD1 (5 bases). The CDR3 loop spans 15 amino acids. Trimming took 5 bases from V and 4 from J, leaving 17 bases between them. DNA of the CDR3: TGTGCCAGCAGTCCTTTATTGCAGGGTCCCTATGGCTACACCTTC. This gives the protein CASSPLLQGPYGYTF.

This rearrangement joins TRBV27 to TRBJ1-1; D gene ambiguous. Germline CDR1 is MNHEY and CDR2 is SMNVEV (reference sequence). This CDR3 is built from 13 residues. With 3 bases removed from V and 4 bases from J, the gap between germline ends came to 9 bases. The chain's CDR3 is CASSLGSPTEAFF. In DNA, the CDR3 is TGTGCCAGCAGTTTGGGGTCGCCCACTGAAGCTTTCTTT.

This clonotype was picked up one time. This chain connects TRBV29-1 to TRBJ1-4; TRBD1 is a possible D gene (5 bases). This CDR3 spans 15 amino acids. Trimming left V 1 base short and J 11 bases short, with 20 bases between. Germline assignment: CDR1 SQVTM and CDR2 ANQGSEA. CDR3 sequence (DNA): TGCAGCGTTGAAGTTTGGAGTGGGGGTTTAAAGAAACTGTTTTTT. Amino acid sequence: CSVEVWSGGLKKLFF.

CDR3 residues: CASSPKQGSDEKLFF. The CDR3 nucleotides are TGTGCCAGCAGCCCGAAACAGGGGAGTGATGAAAAACTGTTTTTT. This chain uses TRBV12-3 or TRBV12-4 with TRBJ1-4; TRBD1 matches 7 bases. V lost 6 bases to trimming and J lost 6 bases; unmatched junction nucleotides: 10. CDR3 size: 15 residues.